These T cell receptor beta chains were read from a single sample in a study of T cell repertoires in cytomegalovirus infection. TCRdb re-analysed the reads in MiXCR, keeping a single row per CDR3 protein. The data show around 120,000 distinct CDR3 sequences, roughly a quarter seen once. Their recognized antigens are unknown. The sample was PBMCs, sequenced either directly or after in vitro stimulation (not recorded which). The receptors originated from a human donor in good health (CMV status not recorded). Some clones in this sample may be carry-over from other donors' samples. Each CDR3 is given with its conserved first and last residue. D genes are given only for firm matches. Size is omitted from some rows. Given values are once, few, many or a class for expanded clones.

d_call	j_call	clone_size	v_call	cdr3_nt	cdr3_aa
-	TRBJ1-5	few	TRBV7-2	TGTGCCAGCAGCTTAGGGGCAGGGTTCTCAGGTCAGCCCCAGCATTTT	CASSLGAGFSGQPQHF
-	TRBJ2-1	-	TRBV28	TGTGCCAGCAGAAGTTGGTGGGGACCTCACAATGAGCAGTTCTTC	CASRSWWGPHNEQFF
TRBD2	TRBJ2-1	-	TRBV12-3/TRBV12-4	TGTGCCAGCAGTTTTTTGCGGGAGAGGCGTTTTCCGAATGAGCAGTTCTTC	CASSFLRERRFPNEQFF
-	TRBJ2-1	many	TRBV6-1	TGTGCCAGCAGTCAGACCTCGTACAATGAGCAGTTCTTC	CASSQTSYNEQFF
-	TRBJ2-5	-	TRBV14	TGTGCCAGCAGCCAAGATAAGGGACAAGAGACCCAGTACTTC	CASSQDKGQETQYF
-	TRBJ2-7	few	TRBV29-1	TGCAGCGTTGATACAGGGAAAGGGCCCTACGAGCAGTACTTC	CSVDTGKGPYEQYF
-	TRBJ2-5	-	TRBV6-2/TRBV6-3	TGTGCCAGCTTGCGCGGGATCCAAGAGACCCAGTACTTC	CASLRGIQETQYF
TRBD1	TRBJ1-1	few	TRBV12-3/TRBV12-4	TGTGCCAGCAGACAGGGGGTGACTGAAGCTTTCTTT	CASRQGVTEAFF
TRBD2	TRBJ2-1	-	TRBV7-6	TGTGCCAGCAGCTTAGACCACCCGGGCGGGAGACATTGGGAGCAGTTCTTC	CASSLDHPGGRHWEQFF
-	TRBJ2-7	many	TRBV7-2	TGTGCCAGCAGCGGAGCCAGGGGTGAAAGCGAGCAGTACTTC	CASSGARGESEQYF
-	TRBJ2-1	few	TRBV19	TGTGCCAGCAGGGACACCTCTAGAGTCCCCTACAATGAGCAGTTCTTC	CASRDTSRVPYNEQFF
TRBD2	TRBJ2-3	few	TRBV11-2	TGTGCCAGCAGCCTAGCGGGAGGGAGGAATACGCAGTATTTT	CASSLAGGRNTQYF
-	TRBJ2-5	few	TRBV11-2	TGTGCCAGCAGCCCTCGACCCGTCGGGGAGACCCAGTACTTC	CASSPRPVGETQYF
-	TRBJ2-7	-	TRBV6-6	TGTGCCAGCAGCGGGACTGAGCAGTACTTC	CASSGTEQYF
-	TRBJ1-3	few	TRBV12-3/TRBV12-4	TGTGCCAGCAGTTTTTGGGGGGCCCGCGGAAACACCATATATTTT	CASSFWGARGNTIYF
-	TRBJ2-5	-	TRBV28	TGTGCCACCGTCCCGGCGGCGGATCAAGAGACCCAGTACTTC	CATVPAADQETQYF